The 17 T cell receptor beta chains listed next were all sequenced from one sample in a study of blood T cell repertoires in COVID-19. The data were produced by immunoSEQ multiplex PCR, yet TCRdb's version contains in-frame clones alone and is incomplete. The data show over 350,000 clones, just over 85% seen once. Sequenced input: peripheral blood. All receptors come from a woman in her twenties or thirties with active or convalescent COVID-19.

This chain links TRBV5-1 with TRBJ2-2, with a tentative D call TRBD2 (6 bases). The CDR3 runs 18 residues. Trimming removed 1 base from V and 1 base from J, with 17 bases in between. Germline V gene data show CDR1 as SGHRS and CDR2 as YFSETQ. The CDR3 loop is CASSLPGWDSLNTGELFF. CDR3 nucleotide sequence: TGCGCCAGCAGCTTGCCAGGTTGGGACTCGCTGAACACCGGGGAGCTGTTTTTT.

The chain has TRBV2 and TRBJ2-1; perhaps TRBD2 as D (6 bases). CDR3 length: 17 residues. CDR1 is SNHLY, CDR2 FYNNEI, per germline. V lost 4 bases and J lost 2, with 18 bases in between. CDR3 in DNA: TGTGCCAGCAGTGGGGGTAGGACACGGAGGGCCTACAATGAGCAGTTCTTC. Encoded protein: CASSGGRTRRAYNEQFF.

DNA for the CDR3: TGTGCCAGCAGCTTTGAAGCGGGCGTCGCCTACAATGAGCAGTTCTTC. This sequence encodes CASSFEAGVAYNEQFF. This chain connects TRBV7-8 to TRBJ2-1; TRBD2 is a possible D gene (6 bases). CDR3 length equals 16 residues. Germline V gene lookup returns CDR1 SGHVS and CDR2 FQNEAQ. Trimming left V 3 bases short and J 2 bases short, with 14 bases between.

V usage is TRBV10-3 and J usage is TRBJ1-2, with no clear D. The CDR3 has 14 amino acids. Trimming pared 2 bases from V and 0 bases from J, leaving 7 bases between. Germline CDR1 reads ENHRY; CDR2 reads SYGVKD. The CDR3 reads CAISELGANYGYTF. Here the CDR3 DNA reads TGTGCCATCAGTGAGCTGGGAGCTAACTATGGCTACACCTTC.

The CDR3 coding sequence is TGTGCCAGCAGCCCTGTCGGACAGGGGACCTCCTACAATGAGCAGTTCTTC. Translating gives CASSPVGQGTSYNEQFF. The chain recombines TRBV7-9 with TRBJ2-1, with TRBD1 matching over 9 bases. This CDR3 contains 17 residues. Germline lookup yields CDR1 SEHNR and CDR2 FQNEAQ (reference sequence). With 5 bases clipped from V and 0 bases from J, the junction kept 8 bases outside the gene matches.

This chain joins TRBV6-5 and TRBJ2-5; D call uncertain. V lost 8 bases and J lost 5, with 6 bases in between. From germline, CDR1 is MNHEY and CDR2 SVGAGI. This CDR3 comprises 10 residues. The CDR3 sequence: CASLYETQYF. The CDR3 nucleotides read TGTGCCAGCCTATACGAGACCCAGTACTTC.

This clone was detected a few times. This chain links TRBV6-1 with TRBJ1-6; D uncertain. Germline loops: CDR1 MNHNS, CDR2 SASEGT. V was cut by 1 base and J by 0 bases, with 7 bases left in between. This CDR3 region has 16 residues. CDR3 amino acids: CASSEGGSSYNSPLHF. The CDR3 DNA reads TGTGCCAGCAGTGAAGGAGGGAGCTCCTATAATTCACCCCTCCACTTT.

This rearrangement joins TRBV3-1 (or the pseudogene TRBV3-2) to TRBJ2-1; 7 bases match TRBD2. Germline V gene data show CDR1 as LGHDT and CDR2 as YNNKEL (reference sequence). The J segment lost 3 bases and the V segment lost 0 bases, leaving 5 bases of the junction unmatched. The CDR3 runs to 16 residues. The CDR3 bases are TGTGCCAGCAGCCAAGATGGAGCTAGCGGCTACAATGAGCAGTTCTTC. It translates to CASSQDGASGYNEQFF.

The genes are TRBV3-1 (or the pseudogene TRBV3-2) and TRBJ1-6, with a possible D match to TRBD1 (6 bases). CDR1 and CDR2 (germline): LGHDT, YNNKEL (reference sequence). V was cut by 5 bases and J by 8 bases, with 16 bases left in between. There are 15 residues in the CDR3. CDR3 loop: CASSYYTGLDSPLHF. In nucleotides, the CDR3 is TGTGCCAGCAGCTACTATACAGGGCTAGATTCACCCCTCCACTTT.

This clone was recorded a few times. V is TRBV11-3 and J is TRBJ1-1, with 9 bases fitting TRBD1. Germline V lookup: CDR1 SGHNT, CDR2 YENEEA. The CDR3 loop spans 16 amino acids. Trimming removed 5 bases from V and 0 bases from J; junction bases left unmatched: 7. For the CDR3, the DNA is TGTGCCAGCAGCCGCGGACAGGGGCGCATGAACACTGAAGCTTTCTTT. This codes for CASSRGQGRMNTEAFF.

The chain combines TRBV6-5 with TRBJ1-3, with unresolved D. Germline V CDR1 and CDR2: MNHEY, SVGAGI. The length of the CDR3 is 15 residues. The germline V and J ends were trimmed by 5 bases and 5 bases, with 16 bases remaining between them. The CDR3 DNA reads TGTGCCAGCAGTCTATCGCCTGGACTACGAAACACCATATATTTT. Its translation: CASSLSPGLRNTIYF.

V and J are TRBV4-1 and TRBJ1-1; D not certain. Germline-derived CDR1 and CDR2 are MGHRA and YSYEKL. V was cut by 0 bases and J by 0 bases, with 11 bases left in between. The CDR3 runs to 16 residues. CDR3 nucleotide sequence: TGCGCCAGCAGCCAAGATTGGTGGCAGATGAACACTGAAGCTTTCTTT. This translates into CASSQDWWQMNTEAFF.

V usage is TRBV7-2 and J usage is TRBJ1-5; TRBD1 is a possible D gene (5 bases). Trimming shortened V by 1 base and J by 1 base, and 11 bases separated the two germline ends. CDR1 and CDR2 from the germline V gene are SGHTA and FQGNSA. CDR3 size: 16 residues. The CDR3 bases are TGTGCCAGCAGCTTAGATTTAGCAGGGAGCAATCAGCCCCAGCATTTT. Amino acid sequence: CASSLDLAGSNQPQHF.

The rearrangement joins TRBV4-2 to TRBJ2-1; D is uncertain. Deletions cut 0 bases from V and 0 bases from J, with 9 bases between. This CDR3 contains 16 residues. CDR1 and CDR2 from the germline V gene are LGHNA and YNFKEQ. The CDR3 spells CASSQDFLSSYNEQFF. CDR3 nucleotide sequence: TGTGCCAGCAGCCAAGATTTCCTTAGCTCCTACAATGAGCAGTTCTTC.

Worth noting for this clone: Other nucleotide sequences from this sample produce the same CDR3. The chain joins TRBV15 to TRBJ1-1; 8 bases map to TRBD1. This CDR3 has 14 amino acids. After removal of 3 bases from V and 2 bases from J, the junction contained 2 bases not matched to a gene. Germline V gene sequence: CDR1 LNHNV, CDR2 YYDKDF (reference sequence). The CDR3 here is CATSRDRVNTEAFF. The CDR3 DNA follows: TGTGCCACCAGCAGGGACAGGGTTAACACTGAAGCTTTCTTT.

The gene calls are TRBV4-2 and TRBJ1-1; D gene uncertain. The CDR3 runs to 16 residues. Germline V lookup: CDR1 LGHNA, CDR2 YNFKEQ. V was trimmed by 0 bases and J by 0 bases, leaving 11 bases between them. The chain's CDR3 is CASSQDFPEMNTEAFF. As DNA, the CDR3 is TGTGCCAGCAGCCAAGATTTTCCAGAAATGAACACTGAAGCTTTCTTT.

This clone was detected a few times. This chain links TRBV19 with TRBJ1-3; 10 bases are a match to TRBD1. CDR3 length equals 14 residues. Germline V CDR1 and CDR2: LNHDA, SQIVND (reference sequence). Losses at the gene ends were 10 bases for V and 0 bases for J; bases not matched to a gene: 3. The CDR3 sequence: CATTGGISGNTIYF. The CDR3 DNA is TGTGCCACGACAGGGGGCATCTCTGGAAACACCATATATTTT.